The rows below give T cell receptor beta chains drawn from one sample of a study of blood T cell repertoires in COVID-19. Here immunoSEQ multiplex PCR was the method, and the copy in TCRdb shows in-frame clones only, minus some. The sample includes roughly 93,000 clones, roughly nine tenths of them seen just once. Sequenced sample: peripheral blood. The receptor set was obtained from a man aged 50 to 59 with acute or convalescent COVID-19. CDR3s include the opening cysteine and the closing phenylalanine or tryptophan. A D gene is named only where the DNA matches it firmly. The listing skips clone size in some rows; elsewhere it reads once, few, many or a size class.

J gene	D gene	V gene	clone size	CDR3 protein	CDR3 DNA
TRBJ2-5	TRBD1	TRBV5-1	NA	CASSRAGTGQETQYF	TGCGCCAGCAGCCGGGCCGGGACAGGGCAAGAGACCCAGTACTTC
TRBJ1-2	NA	TRBV6-2/TRBV6-3	NA	CASSYSQRQGDYGYTF	TGTGCCAGCAGTTACTCACAGAGACAAGGTGACTATGGCTACACCTTC
TRBJ1-1	NA	TRBV3-1/TRBV3-2	NA	CASSRSTANTEAFF	TGTGCCAGCAGCCGATCGACAGCTAACACTGAAGCTTTCTTT
TRBJ1-6	TRBD1	TRBV7-9	NA	CASSQPTGTGDNSPLHF	TGTGCCAGCAGCCAACCGACCGGAACAGGGGATAATTCACCCCTCCACTTT
TRBJ2-5	NA	TRBV2	NA	CASRRTLQETQYF	TGTGCCAGCAGAAGGACACTTCAAGAGACCCAGTACTTC
TRBJ2-1	TRBD1	TRBV12-3/TRBV12-4	NA	CASSDNRGNEQFF	TGTGCCAGCAGTGATAACAGGGGCAATGAGCAGTTCTTC
TRBJ2-7	NA	TRBV27	NA	CASSIKGSRASYEQYF	TGTGCCAGCAGCATAAAGGGATCCAGGGCCTCCTACGAGCAGTACTTC
TRBJ2-5	TRBD2	TRBV14	NA	CASSRLMGLAGPETQYF	TGTGCCAGCAGCCGATTGATGGGACTAGCGGGGCCGGAGACCCAGTACTTC
TRBJ2-5	NA	TRBV29-1	once	CSVTRGRGPKETQYF	TGCAGCGTGACCCGCGGGCGGGGGCCAAAAGAGACCCAGTACTTC
TRBJ1-5	TRBD1	TRBV19	once	CASTDRGSQPQHF	TGTGCCAGTACCGACAGGGGAAGTCAGCCCCAGCATTTT